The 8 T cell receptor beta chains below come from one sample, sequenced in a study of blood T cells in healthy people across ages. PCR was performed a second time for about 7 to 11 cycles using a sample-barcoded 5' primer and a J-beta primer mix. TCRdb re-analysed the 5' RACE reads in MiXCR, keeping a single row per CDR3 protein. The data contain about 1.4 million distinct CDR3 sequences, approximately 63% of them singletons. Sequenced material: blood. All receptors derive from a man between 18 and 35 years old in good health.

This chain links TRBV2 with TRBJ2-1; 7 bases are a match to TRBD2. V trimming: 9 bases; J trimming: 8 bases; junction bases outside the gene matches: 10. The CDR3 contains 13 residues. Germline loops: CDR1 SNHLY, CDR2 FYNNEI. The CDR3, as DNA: TGTGCCAGGGCTGGGACTACCCAAGATGAGCAGTTCTTC. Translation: CARAGTTQDEQFF.

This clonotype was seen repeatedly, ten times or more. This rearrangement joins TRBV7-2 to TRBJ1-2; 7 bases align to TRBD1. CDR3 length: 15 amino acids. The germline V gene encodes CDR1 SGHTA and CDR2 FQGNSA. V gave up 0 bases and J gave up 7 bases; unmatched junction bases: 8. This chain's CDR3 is CASSLAKQGRIGYTF. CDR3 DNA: TGTGCCAGCAGCTTAGCGAAACAGGGGAGGATTGGCTACACCTTC. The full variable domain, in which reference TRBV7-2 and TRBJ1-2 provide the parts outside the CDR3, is GAGVSQSPSNKVTEKGKDVELRCDPISGHTALYWYRQSLGQGLEFLIYFQGNSAPDKSGLPSDRFSAERTGGSVSTLTIQRTQQEDSAVYLCASSLAKQGRIGYTFGSGTRLTVV.

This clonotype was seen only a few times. CDR3 nucleotide sequence: TGTGCCAGCAGTTCGCACGGGGGGCTGGGGACCCAGTACTTC. Translated: CASSSHGGLGTQYF. The gene calls are TRBV12-3 or TRBV12-4 and TRBJ2-5; tentative D call: TRBD2 (7 bases). V shed 4 bases and J shed 7 bases, with 16 bases lying between them. This CDR3 has 14 amino acids.

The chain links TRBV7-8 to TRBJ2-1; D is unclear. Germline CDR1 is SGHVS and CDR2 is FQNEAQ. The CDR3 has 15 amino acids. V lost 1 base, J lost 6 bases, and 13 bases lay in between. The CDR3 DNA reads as TGTGCCAGCAGCTTAGGACTTCGGAACGGCAATGAGCAGTTCTTC. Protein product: CASSLGLRNGNEQFF.

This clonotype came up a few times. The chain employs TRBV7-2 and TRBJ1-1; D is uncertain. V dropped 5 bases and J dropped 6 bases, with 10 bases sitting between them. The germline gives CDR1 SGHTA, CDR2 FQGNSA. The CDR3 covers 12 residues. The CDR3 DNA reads TGTGCCAGCAGCATTCTTAACCCTGAAGCTTTCTTT. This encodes CASSILNPEAFF. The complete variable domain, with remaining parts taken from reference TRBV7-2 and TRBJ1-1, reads GAGVSQSPSNKVTEKGKDVELRCDPISGHTALYWYRQSLGQGLEFLIYFQGNSAPDKSGLPSDRFSAERTGGSVSTLTIQRTQQEDSAVYLCASSILNPEAFFGQGTRLTVV.

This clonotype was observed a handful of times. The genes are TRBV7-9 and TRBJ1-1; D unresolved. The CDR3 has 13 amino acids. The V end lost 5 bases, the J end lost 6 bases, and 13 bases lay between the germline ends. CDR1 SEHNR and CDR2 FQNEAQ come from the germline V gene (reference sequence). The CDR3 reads CASSKVQYAEAFF. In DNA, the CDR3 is TGTGCCAGCAGCAAAGTACAGTACGCTGAAGCTTTCTTT.

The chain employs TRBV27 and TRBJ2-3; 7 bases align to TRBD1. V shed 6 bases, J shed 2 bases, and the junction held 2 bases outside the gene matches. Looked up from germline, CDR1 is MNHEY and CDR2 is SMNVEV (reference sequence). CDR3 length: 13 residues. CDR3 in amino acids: CASSDRDTDTQYF. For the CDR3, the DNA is TGTGCCAGCAGCGACAGGGACACAGATACGCAGTATTTT.

The chain's CDR3 is CASSPFIGSGNTIYF. The DNA of the CDR3 is TGTGCCAGCAGCCCTTTCATCGGCTCTGGAAACACCATATATTTT. The chain is built from TRBV14 and TRBJ1-3; D gene unclear. The V end lost 4 bases, the J end lost 0 bases, and 10 bases lay between the germline ends. The CDR3 loop spans 15 amino acids. The germline CDR1 and CDR2 sequences are SGHDN and FVKESK.